Below are 7 T cell receptor beta chains sequenced from a single sample in a study of T cell changes during pregnancy in multiple sclerosis. Sequencing used immunoSEQ multiplex PCR; TCRdb keeps in-frame clones, though not all of them. The sample contains around 100,000 clones, approximately 89% of which appear only once. The sequencing here drew on peripheral blood, taken after pregnancy. These TCRs come from a female donor with multiple sclerosis, enrolled in a pregnancy study.

The chain uses TRBV19 and TRBJ1-2, with no clear D. Trimming took 8 bases from V and 1 from J, leaving 11 bases between them. The germline gives CDR1 LNHDA, CDR2 SQIVND (reference sequence). The CDR3 consists of 13 residues. DNA of the CDR3: TGTGCCAGTGAGAGGCAGCTTAACTATGGCTACACCTTC. It translates to CASERQLNYGYTF.

CDR3 sequence (DNA): TGTGCCAGCAGCTTAGGATGGGACAGCGAAGAGACCCAGTACTTC. This translates into CASSLGWDSEETQYF. The rearrangement joins TRBV11-2 to TRBJ2-5; 7 bases are a match to TRBD1. V dropped 1 base and J dropped 3; count of bases not matched to a gene: 5. The CDR3 covers 15 residues. Germline CDR1 is SGHAT and CDR2 is FQNNGV.

CDR3 coding DNA: TGTGCCTGGACTCCTTTGGGACAAATCAATCAGCCCCAGCATTTT. It translates to CAWTPLGQINQPQHF. The genes are TRBV30 and TRBJ1-5; D might be TRBD1 (6 bases). The CDR3 is made up of 15 amino acids. CDR1 is GTSNPN, CDR2 SVGIG, per germline (reference sequence). V lost 4 bases and J lost 3, with 16 bases in between.

The CDR3 coding sequence is TGTGCCAGCGGCTACACAGGGTCCGATCAGCCCCAGCATTTT. It specifies CASGYTGSDQPQHF. The chain is built from TRBV7-9 and TRBJ1-5, with a weak D call TRBD1 (6 bases). Per germline, CDR1 SEHNR and CDR2 FQNEAQ (reference sequence). The CDR3 loop spans 14 amino acids. V dropped 8 bases and J dropped 5 bases, with 16 bases sitting between them.

The chain employs TRBV6-1 and TRBJ2-2; the D gene is possibly TRBD2 (5 bases). V gave up 2 bases and J gave up 3 bases, with 13 bases separating them. The CDR3 runs to 16 residues. In germline, CDR1 is MNHNS, CDR2 SASEGT. The CDR3 DNA sequence: TGTGCCAGCAGTGAACTCTCGTACGGGGACACCGGGGAGCTGTTTTTT. Amino acids: CASSELSYGDTGELFF.

V gene TRBV6-1 combines with J gene TRBJ1-4, with unresolved D. Germline values: CDR1 MNHNS, CDR2 SASEGT. This CDR3 comprises 14 residues. V was cut by 4 bases and J by 0 bases, with 6 bases left in between. Written as DNA, the CDR3 is TGTGCCAGCAGTGCCCTTCCAACTAATGAAAAACTGTTTTTT. Residues: CASSALPTNEKLFF.

The J gene is TRBJ1-6, the V gene TRBV2, with D possibly TRBD1 on 6 matching bases. The CDR3 extends over 13 amino acids. From germline, CDR1 is SNHLY and CDR2 FYNNEI. V lost 7 bases to trimming and J lost 7 bases, with 11 bases between them. The CDR3 DNA is TGTGCCAGCAATTCAGGGGACAATTCACCCCTCCACTTT. Translating it yields CASNSGDNSPLHF.